Detailed here is one T cell receptor beta chain. This clonotype has more than one count but fewer than ten. The clone's antigen remains unknown. One base away there is no much larger clone; base qualities are not given. V is cut by 3 bases and J by 9 bases, and the space between the germline ends is 21 bases. Spanning cysteine to phenylalanine, the CDR3 consists of 16 amino acids. Kept here is only the CDR3 DNA, which spans 48 bases and is read in frame from base 1. The germline V gene specifies MNHNS as CDR1 and SASEGT as CDR2. For sequencing, an Illumina NovaSeq 6000 was employed. Using 5'RACE with constant-segment primers, TCRalpha and TCRbeta cDNA libraries were constructed, with sample barcodes and unique molecular identifiers added in the process. RNA was extracted from every sample with Trizol reagent. Library amplification was performed in two PCR steps, and a second sample barcode and Illumina TruSeq adapters were introduced in the second step. Sequencing of the libraries was done on an Illumina NovaSeq, producing 2 x 150 bp paired-end reads. The authors processed their data as follows. Reads were demultiplexed and collapsed into UMI-guided consensus sequences with migec v1.2.7. Using mixcr v2.1.11, UMI consensuses were aligned to TRA and TRB V and J templates and then assembled into clonotypes. A clonotype was counted as expanded or contracted only when both edgeR and NoisET called the clonotype significant, with the noise models trained on biological replicates. edgeR calls used a false discovery rate-adjusted p below 0.01 and a log2 fold-change threshold of 1. PCA with hierarchical clustering of max-normalized trajectories of the 1000 most abundant clonotypes was used as exploratory dynamics analysis. Separately sequenced CD4+ and CD8+ repertoires were used to assign a CD4 or CD8 phenotype to each responding clone. TCRdb reprocessed the public reads (quality trimming at Q25 with fastp, clone calling with MiXCR) and kept in-frame beta chains. Each entry is one CDR3 protein sequence, shown with its most common DNA and genes. None of the V and J calls come from the authors' own analysis; TCRdb made them. The sample table shows 29,000 or so distinct CDR3 sequences, and around 16% are seen once. The ten largest clones capture 1.4% of the sample.

This entry comes from a study of T-cell memory formation after mild COVID-19 (dated by TCRdb to the early 2020s). General notes on the study: Most TCR sequence clusters were specific to one of the two donors. In a couple of donors, T-cell clones that expanded and contracted after mild COVID-19 were tracked by sequencing TCRalpha and TCRbeta repertoires over time. Two young, previously healthy adult volunteers made up the cohort, one male and one female. Results the study describes overall, beyond this receptor: Some responding clones were detected in pre-infection memory, suggesting pre-existing cross-reactive memory T cells joined the SARS-CoV-2 response. Contracting CD4+ clones turned up mainly in the CM and EM memory subsets, whereas EMRA was where CD8+ clones were enriched. Only a couple of mild cases were covered in the study, and larger cohorts including severe cases with pre-infection samples were considered necessary. Whether the second-wave clones peaking on day 37 were SARS-CoV-2 specific was not confirmed. Clones contracting from day 15 to 85 had balanced CD4/CD8 phenotypes, while a second wave expanding from day 15 to 37 was biased towards CD4+.

Ficoll-Paque density gradient centrifugation was the method used to isolate PBMCs. This clonotype was obtained from an adult who had mild COVID-19 (a few samples of this study predate the infection). The sample titles of this study are shuffled in the database, so cell type and time point are left out. The sample comprised PBMCs or a T cell subset sorted from them (not recorded which). The chain was built from TRBV6-1 and TRBJ1-5; TRBD1 is a possible D gene, resting on 6 matching bases. The CDR3 protein sequence reads: CASSDLDRIVSPPQHF. The DNA sequence reads TGTGCCAGCAGTGATCTAGACAGGATAGTGTCTCCGCCCCAGCATTTT.